This TCR beta chain stems from a study of beta chain features in type 1 diabetes. The V end lost 0 bases, the J end lost 7 bases, and 13 bases lay between the germline ends. Per germline, CDR1 GTSNPN and CDR2 SVGIG (reference sequence). This CDR3 region has 14 residues. Isolated RNA was reverse transcribed in full, so expressed TCRB transcripts were sequenced. Sequenced by immunoSEQ multiplex PCR; TCRdb stores in-frame clones only, minus some. The sample has over 150,000 clones, about 9.3% seen once. This clone was observed a handful of times. Its cognate antigen is unknown. Study-wide results and caveats: Moderate but significant shortening of TCRB CDR3s was recorded in all four CD4+ subsets from Type 1 diabetes patients.

The J gene is TRBJ1-5, the V gene TRBV30; D is possibly TRBD1 (5 bases). This TCR was sampled from a man aged 30 to 45 with type 1 diabetes. Sequencing used central memory CD4+ T cells from blood. CDR3 bases: TGTGCCTGGAGTGTATTGCAGGGTGAACAGCCCCAGCATTTT. Translated: CAWSVLQGEQPQHF.